This T cell receptor beta chain appears in the sequencing data of a study of cytomegalovirus exposure and HLA in healthy donors. The study, taken as a whole, reports: A prior analysis recorded that most TCR beta V segments were productive about 87% or about 30% of the time.

PCR used 60 Vbeta primers and 13 Jbeta primers. This table comes from immunoSEQ multiplex PCR, and its TCRdb copy is limited to in-frame clones, with some not included. The sample includes about 98,000 clones, more than 65% of them seen just once. Worth noting for this clone: Its antigen is not known.

The TCR sequence derives from a human donor in good health. The specimen was PBMCs.

The CDR3 loop is CASKLGTAGGQPQHF. Here the CDR3 DNA reads TGCGCCAGCAAGCTAGGGACGGCCGGGGGTCAGCCCCAGCATTTT. The chain couples TRBV5-1 to TRBJ1-5, with D perhaps matching TRBD1 (5 bases). CDR1 and CDR2 (germline): SGHRS, YFSETQ. The V end lost 6 bases, the J end lost 6 bases, and 19 bases lay between the germline ends. The CDR3 has 15 amino acids. The full variable domain, in which reference TRBV5-1 and TRBJ1-5 provide the parts outside the CDR3, is KAGVTQTPRYLIKTRGQQVTLSCSPISGHRSVSWYQQTPGQGLQFLFEYFSETQRNKGNFPGRFSGRQFSNSRSEMNVSTLELGDSALYLCASKLGTAGGQPQHFGDGTRLSIL.